This TCR beta chain was captured by sequencing in a study of T-cell reconstitution after alpha-beta-depleted transplantation in children. Study-level points and caveats: Two months or so post-transplant, alpha-beta T cells reportedly derived from several hundred expanded graft clones.

V lost 5 bases and J lost 4, with 18 bases in between. There are 15 residues in the CDR3. Germline CDR1 reads SEHNR; CDR2 reads FQNEAQ (reference sequence). This clonotype was seen at least ten times. Its specificity is not known. A TCRbeta library incorporating unique molecular identifiers was prepared. TCRdb analysed the PCR reads with MiXCR anew, one entry per CDR3 protein. This table holds fewer than 500,000 distinct CDR3 sequences, 43% found once. The TCR originated in a girl aged 2-10 years with aplastic anemia, due to receive a stem cell transplant. The chain combines TRBV7-9 with TRBJ2-7; possibly TRBD1 for D (5 bases). Sequencing was performed on PBMCs, taken before TCRalphabeta/CD19-depleted stem cell transplant. CDR3 protein: CASSPGDSLEYEQYF. The CDR3 coding sequence is TGTGCCAGCAGCCCTGGAGACAGCCTGGAGTACGAGCAGTACTTC.